This TCR beta chain was recorded in a study of shared clonotypes between healthy human individuals. Notes on the study in general: A small donor pool kept down the genetic and exposure-history diversity that was represented.

This clone was counted at least ten times. Its matching antigen is unknown. Here immunoSEQ multiplex PCR was the method, and the copy in TCRdb shows in-frame clones only, minus some. The profile shows about 490,000 clones, over 75% of them singletons. This clonotype originated in a woman in her thirties or forties in good health. Some clones in this sample may be carry-over from other donors' samples. The sample taken for sequencing was PBMCs.

The CDR3 DNA follows: TGTGCCAGCGAGGGGTTTGGCAGGTCTGATGGCTACACCTTC. This encodes CASEGFGRSDGYTF. This chain links TRBV2 with TRBJ1-2, with D possibly being TRBD1 (5 bases). The ends were cut back, 8 bases at V and 6 bases at J, with 19 bases in the middle. The CDR3 sequence is 14 residues long. Germline assignment: CDR1 SNHLY and CDR2 FYNNEI.